The clone carrying this TCR beta chain was seen just once. The antigen remains unidentified. This CDR3 comprises 19 residues. Germline trimming cut 3 bases from V and 3 bases from J; bases unmatched to any gene: 15. The germline V gene encodes CDR1 SGHRS and CDR2 YFSETQ. RNA extraction was followed by reverse transcription into cDNA, which acted as the sequencing template. Libraries were prepared by immunoSEQ multiplex PCR; TCRdb keeps only in-frame clonotypes and omits some of them. The sample shows nearly 110,000 clones, 65% to 85% of them seen only once. This entry belongs to a study of CD8+ T cells in alopecia areata. The study's findings and limits: Whether baseline CD8+ expansion is linked to response remains uncertain, given a single nonresponder.

The treatment denotes: oral pan-JAK inhibitor, 5-10 mg twice daily. This chain joins TRBV5-1 and TRBJ1-5; the match to TRBD1 covers 10 bases. The clonotype comes from a human donor with alopecia areata. Here the sequenced sample was CD8+ T cells sorted from blood, taken at week 24, from a patient treated with tofacitinib. CDR3 protein: CASSSPQSRQGADNQPQHF. Here the CDR3 DNA reads TGCGCCAGCAGCTCGCCCCAATCCCGACAGGGGGCGGACAATCAGCCCCAGCATTTT.